The TCR beta chain described here comes from a study of T cell responses to AZD1222 COVID-19 vaccine. Study-level results: Sampling captured repertoires only after the peak T cell response. Reports indicate that nearly half of spike-specific TCRs are directed at unmutated variant regions. Just a handful of people given AZD1222 tested seropositive at baseline. Donor demographics were predominantly white British with a female majority; clonal diversity may be underestimated.

Clones were sequenced by immunoSEQ multiplex PCR, and TCRdb holds only the in-frame ones, with some missing. The table records fewer than 200,000 clones, 70% to 90% of them present only once. V lost 0 bases and J lost 1, with 3 bases in between. Germline CDR1 and CDR2: LGHNA and YNFKEQ. The CDR3 sequence is 13 residues long. As for this clone: The antigen remains undetermined.

This clonotype was obtained from an adult who received the AZD1222 COVID-19 vaccine. The V gene is TRBV4-2, the J gene TRBJ1-1; no clear D. The sample was peripheral blood, taken 28 days after the second AZD1222 dose. CDR3 DNA: TGTGCCAGCAGCCAAGAACGGAACACTGAAGCTTTCTTT. Residues: CASSQERNTEAFF.